These 20 T cell receptor beta chains came from one sample sequenced in a study of beta chain features in type 1 diabetes. The study reverse transcribed the entire isolated RNA, so it sequenced expressed TCRB transcripts. Libraries were prepared by immunoSEQ multiplex PCR; TCRdb keeps only in-frame clonotypes and omits some of them. The sample includes about half a million clones, 30% of them seen just once. Sample: naive CD4+ T cells from blood. The receptors shown here come from a man aged 18 to 35 in good health.

This clone has a handful of counts. The chain employs TRBV21-1 and TRBJ1-1. TRBV21-1 represents a pseudogene. The CDR3 spans 16 residues. The CDR3 protein is CASSKGKMWVATEAFF. The CDR3 nucleotides read TGTGCCAGCAGCAAAGGGAAAATGTGGGTTGCCACTGAAGCTTTCTTT.

This clone was seen more than once but under ten times. The chain carries TRBV10-3 and TRBJ2-3; D unclear. Germline V gene lookup returns CDR1 ENHRY and CDR2 SYGVKD. V lost 6 bases and J 6 bases, leaving 13 bases between the germline ends. The CDR3 covers 13 residues. The CDR3 DNA is TGTGCCATCAGCCAATTACCGGACGATACGCAGTATTTT. Translated: CAISQLPDDTQYF.

This sequence joins TRBV4-2 and TRBJ2-2; 8 positions match TRBD2. The V segment lost 4 bases and the J segment 6 bases; nucleotides outside the gene matches: 19. This CDR3 is built from 19 residues. Germline CDR1 is LGHNA and CDR2 is YNFKEQ. The CDR3 DNA reads as TGTGCCAGCAGCCCCGAGGTGAGGTGGACTAGCTCCGTGGCCGGGGAGCTGTTTTTT. Translating gives CASSPEVRWTSSVAGELFF.

The chain combines TRBV7-9 with TRBJ1-2, with D possibly matching TRBD1 (5 bases). This CDR3 has 15 residues. The V gene's germline CDR1 is SEHNR and CDR2 FQNEAQ (reference sequence). Between the trimmed V and J ends, which lost 5 bases and 6 bases, there was a span of 19 bases. The CDR3 DNA reads TGTGCCAGCAGCGCATCGGGACGGGGATACGATGGCTACACCTTC. Its translation is CASSASGRGYDGYTF.

This rearrangement joins TRBV7-9 to TRBJ2-1; D ambiguous. Germline loops: CDR1 SEHNR, CDR2 FQNEAQ (reference sequence). CDR3 length: 12 residues. Trimming left V 3 bases short and J 6 bases short, with 6 bases between. CDR3 loop: CASSFRSNEQFF. In DNA, the CDR3 is TGTGCCAGCAGCTTTAGGAGCAATGAGCAGTTCTTC. Drawing the rest from reference TRBV7-9 and TRBJ2-1, the complete variable domain is DTGVSQNPRHKITKRGQNVTFRCDPISEHNRLYWYRQTLGQGPEFLTYFQNEAQLEKSRLLSDRFSAERPKGSFSTLEIQRTEQGDSAMYLCASSFRSNEQFFGPGTRLTVL.

The CDR3 DNA sequence: TGTGCCTGGAGTGGGGGCCGAATCTCTGGCTACACCTTC. Translated: CAWSGGRISGYTF. The chain combines TRBV30 with TRBJ1-2; perhaps TRBD1 as D (5 bases). Trimming took 1 base from V and 7 from J, leaving 13 bases between them. Germline CDR1 reads GTSNPN; CDR2 reads SVGIG (reference sequence). The CDR3 consists of 13 residues.

The V call is TRBV29-1, the J call TRBJ1-1, with D hard to call. CDR1 and CDR2 from the germline V gene are SQVTM and ANQGSEA. Trimming cost V 3 bases and J 3 bases, with 11 bases left between them. This CDR3 contains 13 residues. The CDR3 nucleotides read TGCAGCGTTGACTGGGCCTCGGACACTGAAGCTTTCTTT. Its protein product is CSVDWASDTEAFF.

The chain recombines TRBV6-5 with TRBJ1-2; TRBD1 matches at 7 bases. CDR1 is MNHEY, CDR2 SVGAGI, per germline. V shed 6 bases and J 0 bases; nucleotides not matched to a gene: 7. CDR3 size: 15 residues. Here the CDR3 reads CASRTGQTSNYGYTF. The DNA for the CDR3 is TGTGCCAGCAGAACGGGACAGACCTCTAACTATGGCTACACCTTC.

The V call is TRBV30, the J call TRBJ2-7; 8 bases align to TRBD2. Germline CDR1 reads GTSNPN; CDR2 reads SVGIG (reference sequence). The CDR3 consists of 17 residues. After removal of 2 bases from V and 2 bases from J, the junction contained 14 bases not matched to a gene. The CDR3 DNA reads as TGTGCCTGGAGTTTTTCTGGGGGGACTAGAGGAACCTACGAGCAGTACTTC. Amino acids: CAWSFSGGTRGTYEQYF. Full variable domain (remainder filled in from reference TRBV30 and TRBJ2-7): SQTIHQWPATLVQPVGSPLSLECTVEGTSNPNLYWYRQAAGRGLQLLFYSVGIGQISSEVPQNLSASRPQDRQFILSSKKLLLSDSGFYLCAWSFSGGTRGTYEQYFGPGTRLTVT.

The chain is built from TRBV4-1 and TRBJ2-7, with D perhaps matching TRBD2 (5 bases). The CDR3 sequence is 18 residues long. Germline loops: CDR1 MGHRA, CDR2 YSYEKL. V lost 3 bases and J lost 0, with 21 bases in between. The CDR3 spells CASSQKIARAEASYEQYF. Here the CDR3 DNA reads TGCGCCAGCAGCCAGAAGATAGCGAGAGCGGAGGCCTCCTACGAGCAGTACTTC.

This chain uses TRBV9 with TRBJ2-7, with D tentatively TRBD1 (6 bases). The CDR3 runs 15 residues. CDR1 is SGDLS and CDR2 is YYNGEE in the germline V gene. V gave up 5 bases and J gave up 7 bases, with 22 bases separating them. CDR3 protein: CASSGQWTVVGEQYF. The CDR3 DNA sequence: TGTGCCAGCAGTGGACAGTGGACCGTCGTTGGTGAGCAGTACTTC.

The V gene is TRBV6-5, the J gene TRBJ2-2, with D unclear. The CDR3 spans 14 residues. The V end lost 0 bases, the J end lost 4 bases, and 6 bases lay between the germline ends. Per germline, CDR1 MNHEY and CDR2 SVGAGI. CDR3 in amino acids: CASSYSLGTGELFF. In DNA, the CDR3 is TGTGCCAGCAGTTACTCCCTGGGCACCGGGGAGCTGTTTTTT.

The CDR3 spells CAISATDTNYGYTF. CDR3 nucleotides: TGTGCCATCAGTGCAACAGACACTAACTATGGCTACACCTTC. The rearrangement joins TRBV10-3 to TRBJ1-2; no clear D. Germline CDR1 and CDR2: ENHRY and SYGVKD. The germline V and J ends were trimmed by 4 bases and 0 bases, with 9 bases remaining between them. CDR3 length: 14 amino acids.

The chain combines TRBV7-2 with TRBJ1-3; possibly TRBD1 for D (6 bases). The V end was cut by 2 bases, the J end by 2 bases, with 10 bases between. CDR1 is SGHTA, CDR2 FQGNSA, per germline. This CDR3 is built from 15 residues. CDR3 coding DNA: TGTGCCAGCAGCTTACAGGGGACACCTGGAAACACCATATATTTT. It codes for CASSLQGTPGNTIYF.

The rearrangement uses TRBV7-3 and TRBJ2-1, with D tentatively TRBD2 (5 bases). Trimming removed 2 bases at V and 8 bases at J, with 10 bases between. The CDR3 runs to 13 residues. Germline CDR1 is SGHTA and CDR2 is FQGTGA. DNA of the CDR3: TGTGCCAGCAGCTTACCGGGATGGCATGAGCAGTTCTTC. Its translation is CASSLPGWHEQFF.

Written as DNA, the CDR3 is TGTGCCAGCAGCCCCGCAGGCCCCAGAGCCAAAAACATTCAGTACTTC. This gives the protein CASSPAGPRAKNIQYF. The chain carries TRBV7-2 and TRBJ2-4; D not resolved. The CDR3 runs to 16 residues. Germline V gives CDR1 SGHTA, CDR2 FQGNSA. V dropped 5 bases and J dropped 0 bases, with 14 bases sitting between them.

In this sample, this clone turned up once. The chain's CDR3 is CYSGSGETQYF. CDR3 nucleotide sequence: TGTTACAGCGGGAGTGGGGAGACCCAGTACTTC. J is TRBJ2-5 and V is TRBV25-1; 8 positions match TRBD2. There are 11 residues in the CDR3. In germline, CDR1 is MGHDK, CDR2 SYGVNS.

As concerns this clone: Within the sample, other DNA sequences also encode this same CDR3. The gene calls are TRBV30 and TRBJ2-7; weak D call: TRBD1 (5 bases). Looked up from germline, CDR1 is GTSNPN and CDR2 is SVGIG (reference sequence). CDR3 length: 12 residues. V was trimmed by 0 bases and J by 3 bases, leaving 6 bases between them. The CDR3 DNA is TGTGCCTGGAGTGTAGACAGCTACGAGCAGTACTTC. Residues: CAWSVDSYEQYF.

For this clone: Other nucleotide sequences from this sample produce the same CDR3. The V and J genes are TRBV30 and TRBJ2-7; D tentatively reads TRBD1 or TRBD2 (6 bases each). There are 18 residues in the CDR3. Germline V gene lookup returns CDR1 GTSNPN and CDR2 SVGIG (reference sequence). V was cut by 0 bases and J by 4 bases, with 25 bases left in between. The CDR3 DNA reads TGTGCCTGGAGTGTACAGGGCTCGCCCGGAGGGCGGTTGTACGAGCAGTACTTC. It is translated as CAWSVQGSPGGRLYEQYF. Supplemented by reference TRBV30 and TRBJ2-7, the full variable domain reads SQTIHQWPATLVQPVGSPLSLECTVEGTSNPNLYWYRQAAGRGLQLLFYSVGIGQISSEVPQNLSASRPQDRQFILSSKKLLLSDSGFYLCAWSVQGSPGGRLYEQYFGPGTRLTVT.

This clone occurred a few times. V is TRBV5-4 and J is TRBJ2-7, with TRBD2 identical over 15 bases. V gave up 3 bases and J gave up 0 bases; unmatched junction bases: 7. Germline CDR1 is SGHNT and CDR2 is YYREEE (reference sequence). This CDR3 is 18 amino acids long. The CDR3 loop reads CASSWGLAGGQSSYEQYF. The CDR3 DNA is TGTGCCAGCAGCTGGGGACTAGCGGGAGGCCAGAGCTCCTACGAGCAGTACTTC.